A selection of T cell receptor beta chains follows, all from one sample in a study of Graves' ophthalmopathy and Graves' hyperthyroidism. Each CDR3 protein is one row after TCRdb ran MiXCR on the multiplex PCR reads. The sample carries about 230,000 distinct CDR3 sequences, about 47% recorded once. What was sequenced was peripheral blood. These receptors originate from an adult man with Graves' ophthalmopathy. Both conserved end residues are part of each CDR3. The order of the fields is clone size, V gene, J gene, D gene, CDR3 protein, CDR3 DNA. A D gene is named only where the DNA matches it firmly. Expanded clones are given a class, and other clones once, few, many or no size at all.

size: -; V: TRBV10-2; J: TRBJ2-5; D: -; CDR3: CASSEGRIQETQYF; DNA: TGCGCCAGCAGTGAAGGGCGGATCCAAGAGACCCAGTACTTC
size: -; V: TRBV7-6; J: TRBJ2-2; D: -; CDR3: CASSLATGSTGELFF; DNA: TGTGCCAGCAGCTTAGCAACAGGGTCCACCGGGGAGCTGTTTTTT
size: few; V: TRBV7-9; J: TRBJ2-7; D: TRBD1; CDR3: CASSLAGERGGNEQYF; DNA: TGTGCCAGCAGCTTAGCGGGAGAGCGAGGGGGCAACGAGCAGTACTTC
size: once; V: TRBV6-5; J: TRBJ2-7; D: -; CDR3: CASSASSGEDEQYF; DNA: TGTGCCAGCAGCGCTTCGTCAGGGGAGGACGAGCAGTACTTC
size: few; V: TRBV12-3/TRBV12-4; J: TRBJ2-7; D: -; CDR3: CASSLAAPYEQYF; DNA: TGTGCCAGCAGTTTAGCGGCCCCCTACGAGCAGTACTTC
size: -; V: TRBV7-2; J: TRBJ2-2; D: -; CDR3: CASSPGPGRGGELFF; DNA: TGTGCCAGCAGCCCTGGGCCCGGACGGGGCGGGGAGCTGTTTTTT
size: few; V: TRBV29-1; J: TRBJ1-5; D: TRBD1; CDR3: CSVEVRQGPPQHF; DNA: TGCAGCGTTGAAGTAAGACAGGGACCGCCCCAGCATTTT
size: -; V: TRBV5-1; J: TRBJ2-7; D: TRBD1; CDR3: CASSLWDRAYEQYF; DNA: TGTGCCAGCAGCTTATGGGACAGGGCGTACGAGCAGTACTTC
size: -; V: TRBV10-3; J: TRBJ2-7; D: TRBD1; CDR3: CASSEAGTGGSYEQYF; DNA: TGTGCCAGCAGTGAAGCTGGGACAGGGGGCTCCTACGAGCAGTACTTC
size: -; V: TRBV7-6; J: TRBJ2-5; D: -; CDR3: CASSLIHGGQETQYF; DNA: TGTGCCAGCAGCTTAATTCACGGGGGCCAAGAGACCCAGTACTTC
size: many; V: TRBV7-2; J: TRBJ1-6; D: -; CDR3: CASSLGDPLHF; DNA: TGTGCCAGCAGCTTGGGGGATCCCCTCCACTTT
size: few; V: TRBV7-9; J: TRBJ2-7; D: TRBD1; CDR3: CASSLNGQGASYEQYF; DNA: TGTGCCAGCAGCTTAAATGGACAGGGGGCGTCCTACGAGCAGTACTTC
size: -; V: TRBV4-1; J: TRBJ1-1; D: -; CDR3: CASSQDQVWGNTEAFF; DNA: TGCGCCAGCAGCCAAGATCAGGTTTGGGGGAACACTGAAGCTTTCTTT
size: -; V: TRBV9; J: TRBJ2-5; D: TRBD1; CDR3: CASSSPGQGKETQYF; DNA: TGTGCCAGCAGTTCCCCGGGACAGGGGAAGGAGACCCAGTACTTC
size: -; V: TRBV7-2; J: TRBJ2-3; D: -; CDR3: CASSLVQTDTQYF; DNA: TGTGCCAGCAGCTTAGTGCAGACAGATACGCAGTATTTT
size: -; V: TRBV12-3/TRBV12-4; J: TRBJ1-1; D: -; CDR3: CASSFRGRGTEAFF; DNA: TGTGCCAGCAGTTTTCGGGGAAGGGGGACTGAAGCTTTCTTT
size: -; V: TRBV5-1; J: TRBJ2-2; D: TRBD2; CDR3: CASGPSSGSTGELFF; DNA: TGCGCCAGCGGGCCGTCGAGCGGGAGTACCGGGGAGCTGTTTTTT
size: -; V: TRBV19; J: TRBJ1-2; D: -; CDR3: CASSTDRTRYGYTF; DNA: TGTGCCAGTAGTACTGACAGGACCCGCTATGGCTACACCTTC
size: -; V: TRBV5-1; J: TRBJ1-1; D: -; CDR3: CASTGDRNTEAFF; DNA: TGCGCCAGCACGGGGGACCGTAACACTGAAGCTTTCTTT